What follows are 13 T cell receptor beta chains derived from one specimen sequenced in a study of T-cell reconstitution after alpha-beta-depleted transplantation in children. Unique molecular identifiers featured in how the TCRbeta library was prepared. TCRdb fed the PCR reads into MiXCR, producing one record per CDR3 protein. The top ten hold 2% to 3% of the sample, which has roughly 500,000 distinct CDR3 sequences, around a third seen once. This sample comprised PBMCs from the stem cell graft donor, obtained from the stem cell graft. The receptors come from a human donor who donated a stem cell graft to a child with aplastic anemia.

This clonotype was recorded a few times. The genes are TRBV5-6 and TRBJ1-2; D gene unclear. V was clipped by 1 base and J by 2 bases, with 15 bases between them. The CDR3 has 16 amino acids. Germline CDR1 is SGHDT and CDR2 is YYEEEE. Here the CDR3 reads CASSLFRTDPNYGYTF. DNA for the CDR3: TGTGCCAGCAGCTTGTTCCGAACGGATCCGAACTATGGCTACACCTTC.

The chain couples TRBV11-1 to TRBJ2-6; TRBD2 aligns across 13 bases. Germline V lookup: CDR1 SGHAT, CDR2 FQDESV (reference sequence). V lost 0 bases to trimming and J lost 4 bases; unmatched junction nucleotides: 15. The CDR3 covers 22 residues. CDR3 in DNA: TGTGCCAGCAGCTTAGCGCCCCGCCCCCTTCGGACTAGCGGGAGAGGGGCCAACGTCCTGACTTTC. Its protein is CASSLAPRPLRTSGRGANVLTF. Filled out from reference TRBV11-1 and TRBJ2-6, the complete variable domain reads EAEVAQSPRYKITEKSQAVAFWCDPISGHATLYWYRQILGQGPELLVQFQDESVVDDSQLPKDRFSAERLKGVDSTLKIQPAELGDSAMYLCASSLAPRPLRTSGRGANVLTFGAGSRLTVL.

This clonotype turned up a few times. V is TRBV29-1 and J is TRBJ2-2; 8 positions agree with TRBD2. Germline V lookup: CDR1 SQVTM, CDR2 ANQGSEA. The CDR3 is made up of 16 amino acids. Trimming took 4 bases from V and 1 from J; bases not matched to a gene: 8. The CDR3 DNA reads as TGCAGCGTTGGACTCGTAGCGGGAAGGAACACCGGGGAGCTGTTTTTT. This codes for CSVGLVAGRNTGELFF.

In its sample, this clonotype was seen a few times. The rearrangement joins TRBV9 to TRBJ1-4, with D maybe TRBD1 (5 bases). This CDR3 comprises 16 residues. The V end was cut by 0 bases, the J end by 8 bases, with 17 bases between. CDR1 SGDLS and CDR2 YYNGEE come from the germline V gene. CDR3 in amino acids: CASSVATGGIGEKLFF. The CDR3 coding sequence is TGTGCCAGCAGCGTAGCTACAGGAGGTATCGGGGAAAAACTGTTTTTT.

This clonotype came up a few times. The chain has TRBV25-1 and TRBJ1-5; D not certain. This CDR3 region has 14 residues. V lost 3 bases to trimming and J lost 4 bases, with 10 bases between them. In germline, CDR1 is MGHDK, CDR2 SYGVNS. CDR3 nucleotide sequence: TGTGCCAGCAGTGATCGGCAGGCTAATCAGCCCCAGCATTTT. Translation: CASSDRQANQPQHF. Full variable domain (missing parts from reference TRBV25-1 and TRBJ1-5): EADIYQTPRYLVIGTGKKITLECSQTMGHDKMYWYQQDPGMELHLIHYSYGVNSTEKGDLSSESTVSRIRTEHFPLTLESARPSHTSQYLCASSDRQANQPQHFGDGTRLSIL.

The chain uses TRBV4-3 and TRBJ2-2; 11 nucleotides align to TRBD2. The CDR3 contains 19 residues. CDR1 is LGHNA, CDR2 YSLEER, per germline. V lost 0 bases, J lost 3 bases, and 9 bases stayed unmatched. For the CDR3, the DNA is TGCGCCAGCAGCCAAGATCTTCTAGCGGGAGGAGTTTACACCGGGGAGCTGTTTTTT. Its protein product is CASSQDLLAGGVYTGELFF.

This clonotype was recorded a few times. The V and J genes are TRBV29-1 and TRBJ2-7, with 8 bases matching TRBD2. This CDR3 is built from 15 residues. V lost 0 bases and J lost 4; bases outside the gene matches: 8. The germline CDR1 and CDR2 sequences are SQVTM and ANQGSEA. Here the CDR3 DNA reads TGCAGCGTTGAAGATCTGTCCAGCGGGAGTTACGAGCAGTACTTC. This encodes CSVEDLSSGSYEQYF.

In its sample, this clonotype was seen a few times. The chain has TRBV7-2 and TRBJ2-7, with D perhaps matching TRBD2 (5 bases). Trimming cost V 5 bases and J 1 base, with 12 bases left between them. This CDR3 has 14 residues. Germline lookup yields CDR1 SGHTA and CDR2 FQGNSA. In DNA, the CDR3 is TGTGCCAGCAGCGTTCGGCGCGGGTCCTACGAGCAGTACTTC. Amino acid sequence: CASSVRRGSYEQYF.

This clonotype appeared many times. The chain recombines TRBV15 with TRBJ2-6; TRBD1 is a possible D gene (6 bases). Trimming took off 5 bases at V and 1 base at J, with 15 bases between the two ends. Germline V gene data show CDR1 as LNHNV and CDR2 as YYDKDF (reference sequence). The CDR3 consists of 17 residues. As DNA, the CDR3 is TGTGCCACCAGCTCTTTGGGCACAGGGTCTGGGGCCAACGTCCTGACTTTC. Amino acid sequence: CATSSLGTGSGANVLTF.

The sample holds a few counts of this clonotype. The rearrangement joins TRBV5-6 to TRBJ1-5, with TRBD1 as a possible D gene (6 bases). Germline V gene sequence: CDR1 SGHDT, CDR2 YYEEEE. The ends were cut back, 6 bases at V and 5 bases at J, with 12 bases in the middle. The CDR3 runs to 13 residues. CDR3 loop: CASTPGGHQPQHF. The CDR3 DNA sequence: TGTGCCAGCACCCCTGGGGGGCATCAGCCCCAGCATTTT.

The chain combines TRBV11-2 with TRBJ2-1; either TRBD1 or TRBD2 may fit D (5 bases each). The CDR3 contains 16 residues. Between the trimmed V and J ends, which lost 5 bases and 2 bases, there was a span of 16 bases. Looked up from germline, CDR1 is SGHAT and CDR2 is FQNNGV. For the CDR3, the DNA is TGTGCCAGCAGCGTAAAACAAGGGGACCCCTACAATGAGCAGTTCTTC. It translates to CASSVKQGDPYNEQFF.

The rearrangement uses TRBV10-3 and TRBJ1-6; 7 bases line up with TRBD1. V was clipped by 4 bases and J by 10 bases; unmatched bases: 7. Germline CDR1 and CDR2: ENHRY and SYGVKD. CDR3 length: 14 residues. In DNA form, the CDR3 reads TGTGCCATCAGTGCTGACAGGGAATACTCACCCCTCCACTTT. It encodes CAISADREYSPLHF.

This clonotype was seen more than once but under ten times. This sequence joins TRBV5-6 and TRBJ2-5, with D uncertain. V was cut by 0 bases and J by 7 bases, with 10 bases left in between. The CDR3 runs to 13 residues. CDR1 and CDR2 (germline): SGHDT, YYEEEE. CDR3 in DNA: TGTGCCAGCAGCTTGGGGATCGATTGGACCCAGTACTTC. This sequence encodes CASSLGIDWTQYF.